This is a list of T cell receptor beta chains from one sample in a study of T-cell reconstitution after alpha-beta-depleted transplantation in children. A single record per CDR3 protein comes from TCRdb applying MiXCR to the PCR reads. The profile shows about 120,000 distinct CDR3 sequences, under 25% of them singletons. The specimen comprised PBMCs, mostly from graft donor cells, sampled 180 days after TCRalphabeta/CD19-depleted stem cell transplant. The receptors here all came from a male patient between 2 and 10 years old who had a stem cell transplant for chronic granulomatous disease, so the T cells may come from the graft donor. CDR3s include the opening cysteine and the closing phenylalanine or tryptophan. D genes are given only for firm matches. Size values are once, few and many counts, or a class for expanded clones, and some rows have none.

TRBD1	.	TRBV15	TRBJ2-5	CATSRATGLETQYF	TGTGCCACCAGCAGAGCGACAGGGTTGGAGACCCAGTACTTC
TRBD2	.	TRBV6-1	TRBJ2-3	CASTLAGGRDTDTQYF	TGTGCCAGCACCCTAGCGGGGGGGCGGGACACAGATACGCAGTATTTT
.	.	TRBV7-2	TRBJ2-7	CASSLVRRDKFYEQYF	TGTGCCAGCAGCTTAGTTCGGAGGGACAAGTTCTACGAGCAGTACTTC
TRBD2	.	TRBV12-3/TRBV12-4	TRBJ2-1	CASSPRTSGSEQFF	TGTGCCAGCAGTCCCCGGACTAGCGGGAGTGAGCAGTTCTTC
.	many	TRBV24-1	TRBJ2-1	CATSDLRQFEQFF	TGTGCCACCAGTGATTTGCGGCAGTTTGAGCAGTTCTTC
.	many	TRBV4-1	TRBJ2-2	CASSQDSGYTGELFF	TGCGCCAGCAGCCAAGACTCAGGGTACACCGGGGAGCTGTTTTTT
.	many	TRBV29-1	TRBJ1-1	CSVHGGPNTEAFF	TGCAGCGTTCATGGGGGGCCGAACACTGAAGCTTTCTTT
.	.	TRBV3-1	TRBJ2-2	CASSQAPNTGELFF	TGTGCCAGCAGCCAGGCCCCAAACACCGGGGAGCTGTTTTTT
.	few	TRBV12-3/TRBV12-4	TRBJ1-2	CASRGTDSNYGYTF	TGTGCCAGCAGGGGGACGGACTCTAACTATGGCTACACCTTC
.	.	TRBV5-1	TRBJ2-1	CASSRTFSQDIPNEQFF	TGCGCCAGCAGCAGGACGTTCTCTCAGGACATCCCTAATGAGCAGTTCTTC
.	few	TRBV12-3/TRBV12-4	TRBJ2-7	CASSQGHSYEQYF	TGTGCCAGCAGCCAGGGGCACTCCTACGAGCAGTACTTC
.	.	TRBV29-1	TRBJ2-5	CSVKPKQGQETQYF	TGCAGCGTTAAGCCCAAACAGGGTCAAGAGACCCAGTACTTC
.	.	TRBV24-1	TRBJ1-5	CATSDSRTGPTEQPQHF	TGTGCCACCAGTGATTCCCGTACCGGCCCCACCGAACAGCCCCAGCATTTT
TRBD1	.	TRBV7-9	TRBJ1-6	CASSQLDRDSPLHF	TGTGCCAGCAGTCAATTGGACAGGGATTCACCCCTCCACTTT
.	many	TRBV27	TRBJ2-1	CASSNPVGEQFF	TGTGCCAGCAGTAACCCGGTGGGAGAGCAGTTCTTC
.	.	TRBV18	TRBJ1-2	CASSPRQSVNYGYTF	TGTGCCAGCTCACCACGTCAGTCCGTTAACTATGGCTACACCTTC
TRBD1	many	TRBV20-1	TRBJ1-4	CSAPQGAQVKLFF	TGCAGTGCTCCCCAGGGGGCGCAGGTGAAACTGTTTTTT
.	few	TRBV12-3/TRBV12-4	TRBJ1-2	CASSPRAGGYLGGYTF	TGTGCCAGCAGCCCAAGGGCCGGGGGGTATTTGGGTGGCTACACCTTC
.	many	TRBV27	TRBJ2-1	CASSQGFEQFF	TGTGCCAGCAGTCAGGGGTTTGAGCAGTTCTTC
TRBD1	few	TRBV29-1	TRBJ2-7	CSVDRTGKNEQYF	TGCAGCGTTGACCGGACAGGGAAGAACGAGCAGTACTTC
.	many	TRBV9	TRBJ1-1	CASSQGPGEVWTEAFF	TGTGCCAGCAGCCAGGGCCCAGGGGAGGTTTGGACTGAAGCTTTCTTT
.	many	TRBV25-1	TRBJ2-7	CASMGKNFWWDEQYF	TGTGCCAGCATGGGAAAAAATTTTTGGTGGGACGAGCAGTACTTC
.	few	TRBV20-1	TRBJ2-2	CSARDTGELFF	TGCAGTGCTAGGGACACCGGGGAGCTGTTTTTT
.	many	TRBV20-1	TRBJ2-5	CSAALRGAEGTQYF	TGCAGTGCCGCTTTGAGGGGGGCGGAGGGGACCCAGTACTTC
.	many	TRBV5-1	TRBJ2-7	CASSWGRTQGDEQYF	TGCGCCAGCAGCTGGGGCCGGACTCAGGGAGACGAGCAGTACTTC
.	.	TRBV7-7	TRBJ2-5	CASSLGGVGLQETQYF	TGTGCCAGCAGCTTAGGCGGGGTCGGGTTACAAGAGACCCAGTACTTC
TRBD2	many	TRBV7-2	TRBJ2-3	CASTPSAGATDTQYF	TGTGCCAGCACACCTTCAGCGGGGGCCACAGATACGCAGTATTTT
.	few	TRBV9	TRBJ2-7	CASSVGSRESEQYF	TGTGCCAGCAGCGTAGGCTCCCGGGAATCCGAGCAGTACTTC
TRBD1	.	TRBV15	TRBJ2-1	CATSAQGDKVKFF	TGTGCCACCAGCGCACAGGGGGATAAGGTGAAGTTCTTC
TRBD1	.	TRBV4-3	TRBJ1-1	CASSQDSPGQGAWDTEAFF	TGCGCCAGCAGCCAAGATTCACCGGGACAGGGTGCGTGGGACACTGAAGCTTTCTTT
TRBD2	many	TRBV7-6	TRBJ2-3	CASSLVGRLAGLKRTDTQYF	TGTGCCAGCAGCTTAGTTGGTCGACTAGCGGGGCTAAAGCGCACAGATACGCAGTATTTT
TRBD2	few	TRBV20-1	TRBJ2-7	CSASGLAGYNEQYF	TGCAGTGCTAGTGGACTAGCGGGATATAACGAGCAGTACTTC
.	.	TRBV6-1	TRBJ1-3	CASADSPSGNTIYF	TGTGCCAGCGCCGACAGTCCCTCTGGAAACACCATATATTTT
.	many	TRBV20-1	TRBJ2-5	CSADNQETQYF	TGCAGTGCCGACAACCAAGAGACCCAGTACTTC
.	few	TRBV5-1	TRBJ1-2	CASRPEANYGYTF	TGCGCCAGCAGACCGGAAGCTAACTATGGCTACACCTTC
.	many	TRBV6-5	TRBJ1-1	CASSYTGTGYRKAFF	TGTGCCAGCAGTTACACAGGGACGGGATATCGAAAAGCTTTCTTT
.	.	TRBV4-3	TRBJ2-5	CASSPTTNRGGQETQYF	TGCGCCAGCAGCCCGACGACTAATCGCGGCGGACAAGAGACCCAGTACTTC
TRBD2	many	TRBV10-1	TRBJ2-5	CASSSSGQETQYF	TGCGCCAGCAGTTCTAGCGGCCAAGAGACCCAGTACTTC
.	many	TRBV15	TRBJ2-1	CATSREFLAPYNEQFF	TGTGCCACCAGCAGAGAATTTCTAGCGCCCTACAATGAGCAGTTCTTC
.	.	TRBV13	TRBJ2-7	CARSSGNLEQYF	TGTGCCAGGAGCTCCGGGAACCTCGAGCAGTACTTC
.	few	TRBV29-1	TRBJ1-1	CSVVALLEGSGGAFF	TGCAGCGTTGTCGCCCTTTTGGAGGGGTCGGGAGGGGCTTTCTTT
.	few	TRBV29-1	TRBJ2-2	CSVRVNTGELFF	TGCAGCGTTAGGGTGAACACCGGGGAGCTGTTTTTT
.	.	TRBV7-6	TRBJ1-5	CASSLARGGGGNQPQHF	TGTGCCAGCAGCTTAGCGAGGGGGGGAGGGGGCAATCAGCCCCAGCATTTT
TRBD2	few	TRBV7-9	TRBJ2-7	CASSWEGHEQYF	TGTGCCAGCAGCTGGGAGGGACACGAGCAGTACTTC
.	many	TRBV20-1	TRBJ2-1	CSAAVGEQFF	TGCAGTGCTGCAGTGGGTGAGCAGTTCTTC
.	many	TRBV5-1	TRBJ1-6	CASKRGPMENSPLHF	TGCGCCAGCAAGAGAGGACCGATGGAGAATTCACCCCTCCACTTT
TRBD1	many	TRBV12-3/TRBV12-4	TRBJ2-5	CASSWDRRETQYF	TGTGCCAGCAGTTGGGACAGAAGAGAGACCCAGTACTTC
TRBD1	many	TRBV5-1	TRBJ2-1	CASSPTGVYNEQFF	TGCGCCAGCAGCCCGACAGGGGTCTACAATGAGCAGTTCTTC
.	many	TRBV28	TRBJ2-2	CASSRPQGSLGELFF	TGTGCCAGCAGTCGCCCACAGGGTAGCCTCGGGGAGCTGTTTTTT
TRBD1	many	TRBV27	TRBJ1-6	CASSTGANSPLHF	TGTGCCAGCTCGACAGGGGCCAATTCACCCCTCCACTTT
.	.	TRBV29-1	TRBJ2-1	CSVEGWAGAGRSFNEQFF	TGCAGCGTTGAAGGATGGGCAGGGGCGGGGAGAAGTTTCAATGAGCAGTTCTTC
.	many	TRBV6-2/TRBV6-3	TRBJ2-1	CASSSFPEADNEQFF	TGTGCCAGCAGTTCCTTCCCGGAGGCTGACAATGAGCAGTTCTTC
.	many	TRBV25-1	TRBJ1-2	CASSESPGGYGYTF	TGTGCCAGCAGTGAAAGTCCTGGGGGATATGGCTACACCTTC
TRBD1	.	TRBV5-4	TRBJ1-1	CASSLAVATGGREAFF	TGTGCCAGCAGCTTGGCCGTAGCAACAGGGGGCCGTGAAGCTTTCTTT
TRBD2	.	TRBV24-1	TRBJ2-1	CATSDAAAGAYNEQFF	TGTGCCACCAGTGATGCCGCAGCGGGGGCCTACAATGAGCAGTTCTTC
.	.	TRBV5-5	TRBJ1-1	CASSSGVRTEAFF	TGTGCCAGCAGCTCAGGGGTGCGCACTGAAGCTTTCTTT
.	.	TRBV29-1	TRBJ1-5	CSVARTGNQPQHF	TGCAGCGTTGCCCGGACAGGCAATCAGCCCCAGCATTTT
.	many	TRBV6-5	TRBJ2-5	CASSYSTQYQETQYF	TGTGCCAGCAGTTACTCGACCCAGTACCAAGAGACCCAGTACTTC
.	.	TRBV6-2/TRBV6-3	TRBJ2-3	CASKEAGPDTQYF	TGTGCCAGCAAGGAAGCGGGTCCAGATACGCAGTATTTT